This TCR beta chain was sequenced for a study of TIL therapy for anti-PD-1-resistant metastatic lung cancer. Study-wide background: Most patients had lung adenocarcinoma.

Time point of the sample: pre-treatment sample, taken before nivolumab and TIL therapy. Pleural nodules or supraclavicular lymph nodes made up most of the excised metastases sampled. Enrollment ran from late 2017 to early 2020. The study, taken as a whole, reports: Compared with baseline intratumoral T cells, expanded TIL cultures were more clonal and less diverse (approximately 6% vs 31%).

Sequencing used immunoSEQ v3. Produced via immunoSEQ multiplex PCR; TCRdb's table is partial and in-frame only. The sample consists of 9,500 to 15,000 clones, around 58% of them appearing once. Remarks on this clone: Its antigen is currently unknown.

The receptor comes from a person between 25 and 79 years old with non-small cell lung cancer. The source was tumor tissue, collected at baseline.

The CDR3 loop reads CASSPEGADTQYF. CDR3 DNA sequence: TGTGCCAGCAGCCCAGAGGGGGCGGATACGCAGTATTTT. This chain connects TRBV3-1 (or the pseudogene TRBV3-2) to TRBJ2-3; 7 nucleotides match TRBD1. V was clipped by 4 bases and J by 6 bases; unmatched bases: 4. CDR1 is LGHDT, CDR2 YNNKEL, per germline (reference sequence). The CDR3 runs 13 residues.